The 25 T cell receptor beta chains in this list originate from one sample, sequenced in a study of blood T cells in healthy people across ages. Combining a sample-barcoded 5' primer with a J-beta primer mix, a second PCR ran for roughly 7 to 12 cycles. TCRdb reprocessed the 5' RACE reads with MiXCR, giving one entry per CDR3 protein. This sample has 1.5 million to 2 million distinct CDR3 sequences, with roughly 30% found just once. Sequencing used blood. The receptors come from a woman aged 25 to 39 in good health.

The V gene is TRBV6-5, the J gene TRBJ2-5; a possible D gene is TRBD1 (6 bases). V lost 5 bases and J 7 bases, leaving 17 bases between the germline ends. Germline lookup yields CDR1 MNHEY and CDR2 SVGAGI. This CDR3 spans 14 amino acids. CDR3 in DNA: TGTGCCAGCAGTGGCGCAGGGGCCTCTGGGACCCAGTACTTC. Encoded protein: CASSGAGASGTQYF.

This clonotype was found a few times. V usage is TRBV7-6 and J usage is TRBJ2-7; D might be TRBD1 or TRBD2, each matching 5 bases. V was trimmed by 5 bases and J by 7 bases, leaving 18 bases between them. The CDR3 consists of 14 residues. Per germline, CDR1 SGHVS and CDR2 FNYEAQ. Here the CDR3 reads CASSPGWGRREQYF. The DNA of the CDR3 is TGTGCCAGCAGCCCGGGATGGGGCAGGAGGGAGCAGTACTTC. The full variable domain, its missing parts supplied by reference TRBV7-6 and TRBJ2-7, is GAGVSQSPRYKVTKRGQDVALRCDPISGHVSLYWYRQALGQGPEFLTYFNYEAQQDKSGLPNDRFSAERPEGSISTLTIQRTEQRDSAMYRCASSPGWGRREQYFGPGTRLTVT.

This clonotype was seen repeatedly, ten times or more. This chain uses TRBV5-1 with TRBJ2-7; 9 bases match TRBD1. Germline values: CDR1 SGHRS, CDR2 YFSETQ. Germline trimming cut 4 bases from V and 2 bases from J; bases unmatched to any gene: 10. This CDR3 has 16 residues. The CDR3 coding sequence is TGCGCCAGCAGCACCCGCCGGGACAGGGCTACCTACGAGCAGTACTTC. As protein: CASSTRRDRATYEQYF.

This clonotype came up many times. The rearrangement links TRBV9 to TRBJ2-3; TRBD2 matches at 10 bases. CDR3 length: 16 amino acids. Germline CDR1 and CDR2: SGDLS and YYNGEE. Unmatched junction bases numbered 6, after V lost 2 bases and J lost 3 bases. The CDR3 reads CASSVLAGDFTDTQYF. The CDR3 nucleotides read TGTGCCAGCAGCGTGCTAGCGGGGGATTTTACAGATACGCAGTATTTT. Together with reference TRBV9 and TRBJ2-3, the CDR3 gives the full variable domain: DSGVTQTPKHLITATGQRVTLRCSPRSGDLSVYWYQQSLDQGLQFLIQYYNGEERAKGNILERFSAQQFPDLHSELNLSSLELGDSALYFCASSVLAGDFTDTQYFGPGTRLTVL.

A few counts support this clonotype. The chain couples TRBV3-1 to TRBJ1-5; D unresolved. Germline CDR1 LGHDT, CDR2 YNNKEL (reference sequence). This CDR3 is built from 15 residues. The germline V and J ends were trimmed by 1 base and 4 bases, with 11 bases remaining between them. For the CDR3, the DNA is TGTGCCAGCAGCCAAGGGCCAGCGCCTAATCAGCCCCAGCATTTT. This sequence encodes CASSQGPAPNQPQHF.

The chain has TRBV7-2 and TRBJ2-5, with D possibly TRBD1 on 5 matching bases. The CDR3 runs to 16 residues. The V gene lost 1 base and the J gene lost 5 bases, with 17 bases spanning the gap. In germline, CDR1 is SGHTA, CDR2 FQGNSA. The CDR3 region is CASSLGQGPIKETQYF. The DNA for the CDR3 is TGTGCCAGCAGCTTAGGTCAGGGCCCCATAAAGGAGACCCAGTACTTC.

The rearrangement joins TRBV24-1 to TRBJ2-3; unclear D gene. The CDR3 has 13 amino acids. The germline V gene has CDR1 KGHDR and CDR2 SFDVKD. V gave up 4 bases and J gave up 9 bases, with 13 bases separating them. For the CDR3, the DNA is TGTGCCACCAGTGACCTATCGGTCTCCACGCAGTATTTT. Its protein product is CATSDLSVSTQYF.

This clonotype was counted a few times. The CDR3 spells CSARLGGNQAYYEQYF. As DNA, the CDR3 is TGCAGTGCTAGACTAGGGGGTAATCAAGCCTACTACGAGCAGTACTTC. J is TRBJ2-7 and V is TRBV20-1; tentative D call: TRBD1 (6 bases). Germline V gene lookup returns CDR1 DFQATT and CDR2 SNEGSKA (reference sequence). V lost 2 bases and J 3 bases, leaving 20 bases between the germline ends. This CDR3 spans 16 amino acids.

Concerning this clonotype: Mismatch with germline at one junction end may stem from a read error. This chain uses TRBV12-3 or TRBV12-4 with TRBJ1-1; D unresolved. This CDR3 region has 13 residues. CDR3: CASRPQRLTEALF. The CDR3, as DNA: TGTGCCAGCAGGCCTCAGAGGCTCACTGAAGCTCTCTTT.

This clonotype has just a few counts. The chain joins TRBV6-6 to TRBJ1-1; possibly TRBD1 for D (6 bases). This CDR3 is built from 14 residues. V was shortened by 6 bases and J by 5 bases, with 16 bases between the two germline ends. Germline loops: CDR1 MNHNY, CDR2 SVGAGI (reference sequence). Here the CDR3 DNA reads TGTGCCAGCAGGCCGCGGGGGGCGATAACTGAAGCTTTCTTT. Its translation: CASRPRGAITEAFF.

Many counts were recorded for this clonotype. This sequence joins TRBV5-1 and TRBJ2-3; a possible D gene is TRBD2 (6 bases). The V gene's germline CDR1 is SGHRS and CDR2 YFSETQ. The CDR3 is 16 amino acids. The ends were cut back, 4 bases at V and 0 bases at J, with 15 bases in the middle. DNA for the CDR3: TGCGCCAGCAGCCCCCCGGCGGGACCTAGCACAGATACGCAGTATTTT. Residues: CASSPPAGPSTDTQYF. Full variable domain (rest looked up from reference TRBV5-1 and TRBJ2-3): KAGVTQTPRYLIKTRGQQVTLSCSPISGHRSVSWYQQTPGQGLQFLFEYFSETQRNKGNFPGRFSGRQFSNSRSEMNVSTLELGDSALYLCASSPPAGPSTDTQYFGPGTRLTVL.

At least ten counts were recorded for this clonotype. The V and J genes are TRBV12-3 or TRBV12-4 and TRBJ1-5; D not resolved. The CDR3 is 11 amino acids. The germline V and J ends were trimmed by 5 bases and 2 bases, with 1 base remaining between them. Here the CDR3 DNA reads TGTGCCAGCAGTGGCAATCAGCCCCAGCATTTT. Residues: CASSGNQPQHF.

The chain uses TRBV6-1 and TRBJ1-5; the D is unclear. This CDR3 spans 13 amino acids. CDR1 MNHNS and CDR2 SASEGT come from the germline V gene. V lost 7 bases to trimming and J lost 5 bases, with 12 bases between them. The CDR3 sequence: CASNELAYQPQHF. CDR3 sequence (DNA): TGTGCCAGCAATGAGCTAGCTTATCAGCCCCAGCATTTT.

The rearrangement joins TRBV28 to TRBJ2-4, with D perhaps matching TRBD2 (6 bases). The J call may be faulty, since TRBJ2-7 better matches the DNA end. This CDR3 is built from 14 residues. Germline CDR1 MDHEN, CDR2 SYDVKM. For the CDR3, the DNA is TGTGCCAGCAGTCGACTAGTGGACGTGTACGAGCAGTACTTC. Translating it yields CASSRLVDVYEQYF.

The rearrangement links TRBV29-1 to TRBJ2-6; possibly TRBD1 for D (5 bases). CDR1 is SQVTM and CDR2 is ANQGSEA in the germline V gene. This CDR3 is built from 16 residues. For the CDR3, the DNA is TGCAGTGGGGCAACATTTGAGAGCTCTGGGGCCAACGTCCTGACTTTC. Translation gives CSGATFESSGANVLTF.

This clonotype was seen a handful of times. One junction end does not reproduce the germline sequence, and a read error may be involved. The rearrangement links TRBV6-5 to TRBJ2-3; weak D call: TRBD1 (7 bases). Germline lookup yields CDR1 MNHEY and CDR2 SVGAGI. The CDR3 length is 16 residues. DNA for the CDR3: TGTGCCAACAGTTTGAAAAACAGGGGACTCGCAGATACGCAGTATTTT. Protein sequence: CANSLKNRGLADTQYF.

The chain joins TRBV2 to TRBJ2-7, with D maybe TRBD2 (6 bases). The CDR3 covers 14 residues. Trimming left V 6 bases short and J 2 bases short, with 14 bases between. Germline lookup yields CDR1 SNHLY and CDR2 FYNNEI. CDR3 residues: CASSRLEEAYEQYF. The CDR3 nucleotides read TGTGCCAGCAGCCGACTAGAGGAGGCCTACGAGCAGTACTTC.

This clonotype was counted at least ten times. The chain joins TRBV4-1 to TRBJ1-2; no definite D call. Per germline, CDR1 MGHRA and CDR2 YSYEKL. There are 15 residues in the CDR3. Between the trimmed V and J ends, which lost 4 bases and 7 bases, there was a span of 19 bases. The CDR3 loop is CASSRTGVQAPGYTF. The CDR3 bases are TGCGCCAGCAGCCGCACCGGGGTCCAGGCTCCTGGCTACACCTTC.

This clonotype was found a few times. The J gene is TRBJ2-7, the V gene TRBV10-3, with unresolved D. V gave up 2 bases and J gave up 0 bases, with 11 bases separating them. CDR1 ENHRY and CDR2 SYGVKD come from the germline V gene. The CDR3 runs 15 residues. Here the CDR3 DNA reads TGTGCCATCAGTGAGGCGGTCCCAAGCTCCTACGAGCAGTACTTC. Its translation: CAISEAVPSSYEQYF.

The rearrangement joins TRBV2 to TRBJ1-5; maybe TRBD1 (5 bases). CDR1 and CDR2 from the germline V gene are SNHLY and FYNNEI. V was clipped by 2 bases and J by 3 bases, with 8 bases between them. CDR3 length: 14 amino acids. CDR3 bases: TGTGCCAGCAGTGAACTAGGGGCCAATCAGCCCCAGCATTTT. Translated: CASSELGANQPQHF.

This clonotype was picked up a small number of times. V and J are TRBV28 and TRBJ2-7; D not certain. Per germline, CDR1 MDHEN and CDR2 SYDVKM. Trimming removed 6 bases from V and 4 bases from J, with 10 bases in between. This CDR3 spans 12 amino acids. CDR3 in DNA: TGTGCCAGCAGGACCTCCGATTACGAGCAGTACTTC. It translates to CASRTSDYEQYF.

This clonotype was observed at least ten times. The chain employs TRBV7-2 and TRBJ2-1; TRBD2 agrees at 8 bases. Trimming removed 7 bases from V and 1 base from J; junction bases left unmatched: 6. The CDR3 length is 15 residues. Germline lookup yields CDR1 SGHTA and CDR2 FQGNSA. CDR3: CASIKGGGSYNEQFF. CDR3 coding DNA: TGTGCCAGCATAAAGGGCGGGGGGTCCTACAATGAGCAGTTCTTC.

This clonotype has a single count. V and J are TRBV12-3 or TRBV12-4 and TRBJ1-2; no clear D. The length of the CDR3 is 12 residues. V gave up 8 bases and J gave up 1 base, with 8 bases separating them. This chain's CDR3 is CASVRSNYGYTF. The CDR3 DNA reads as TGTGCCAGCGTCCGGAGTAACTATGGCTACACCTTC.

This clonotype was counted between two and nine times. The rearrangement uses TRBV29-1 and TRBJ2-3, with 13 bases fitting TRBD2. This CDR3 is 16 amino acids long. The germline V gene has CDR1 SQVTM and CDR2 ANQGSEA. Trimming took 6 bases from V and 0 from J; bases not matched to a gene: 6. The CDR3 loop reads CSVSGTSGTSTDTQYF. The CDR3 nucleotides read TGCAGCGTCTCCGGGACTAGCGGGACCAGCACAGATACGCAGTATTTT.

A word on this clonotype: One end of the junction varies from germline; a read error may be responsible. This chain uses TRBV6-6 with TRBJ2-1, with D possibly matching TRBD2 (6 bases). CDR1 is MNHNY, CDR2 SVGAGI, per germline (reference sequence). CDR3 length: 15 residues. The CDR3 nucleotides are TGTGCCAGTAGTTGGGGGGATAGTTCTACGAATGAGCAGTTCTTC. Translating it yields CASSWGDSSTNEQFF.